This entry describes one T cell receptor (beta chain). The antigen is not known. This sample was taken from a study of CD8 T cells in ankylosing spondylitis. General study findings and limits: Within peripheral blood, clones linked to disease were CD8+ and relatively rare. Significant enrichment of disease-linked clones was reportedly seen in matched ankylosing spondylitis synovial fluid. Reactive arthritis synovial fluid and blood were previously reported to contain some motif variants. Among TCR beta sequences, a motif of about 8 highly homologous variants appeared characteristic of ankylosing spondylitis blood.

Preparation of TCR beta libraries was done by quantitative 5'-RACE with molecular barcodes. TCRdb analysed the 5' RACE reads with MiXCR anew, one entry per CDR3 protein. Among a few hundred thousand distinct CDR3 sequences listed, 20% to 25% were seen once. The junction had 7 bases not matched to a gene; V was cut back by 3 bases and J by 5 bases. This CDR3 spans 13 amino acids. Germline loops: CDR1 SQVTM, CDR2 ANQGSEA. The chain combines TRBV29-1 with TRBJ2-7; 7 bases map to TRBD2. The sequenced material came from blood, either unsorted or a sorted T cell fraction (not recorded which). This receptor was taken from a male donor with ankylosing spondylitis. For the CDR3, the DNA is TGCAGCGTTGACGGGGCGAGCGGGGACGAGCAGTACTTC. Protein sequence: CSVDGASGDEQYF.